The next 30 T cell receptor beta chains were all read from a single sample in a study of tumor-infiltrating lymphocytes in primary liver carcinoma. TCR beta cDNA came from about 470 ng total RNA, primed with a constant-region primer. Three nested multiplex PCR rounds, a slightly modified ARM-PCR, produced the libraries for TCR beta. Rounds one and two of PCR, each of approximately 11 cycles, were primed with TRBV1-TRBV30 forward primers and a C-beta reverse primer. TCRdb analysed the multiplex PCR reads with MiXCR anew, one entry per CDR3 protein. Of 310,000 or so distinct CDR3 sequences listed, around three fifths are singletons. Unsorted whole blood supplied the RNA, and germline DNA was extracted too. Material for sequencing was peripheral blood. The source of these receptors is a young woman with primary liver carcinoma and hepatitis B virus infection.

The gene calls are TRBV6-1 and TRBJ1-6; D gene ambiguous. CDR1 is MNHNS and CDR2 is SASEGT in the germline V gene. The germline V and J ends were trimmed by 4 bases and 9 bases, with 10 bases remaining between them. The CDR3 spans 13 residues. The CDR3 region has the DNA TGTGCCAGCAGTGCCCCGGCGAGTTCACCCCTCCACTTT. Protein: CASSAPASSPLHF.

With regard to this clonotype: A read error may be the cause here, since a much bigger clone is one base away. This chain connects TRBV12-3 or TRBV12-4 to TRBJ2-3, with 8 bases fitting TRBD2. The length of the CDR3 is 14 residues. The junction had 8 bases not matched to a gene; V was cut back by 8 bases and J by 4 bases. The CDR3, as DNA: TGTGCCAGCGGATTAGCGGGAACTTCAGATACGCAGTATTTT. It yields the protein CASGLAGTSDTQYF.

This clonotype has only one observation. A junction boundary mismatches the germline segment, possibly from a read error. CDR3 bases: TGTGCCAGCGGTCAGGGGACCGGAGAGCTGTTTTTT. The encoded protein is CASGQGTGELFF. The chain uses TRBV4-2 and TRBJ2-2; maybe TRBD1 (6 bases). Germline CDR1 LGHNA, CDR2 YNFKEQ. The CDR3 runs 12 residues.

The rearrangement joins TRBV6-2 or TRBV6-3 to TRBJ2-7; 7 positions agree with TRBD1. Germline V gene sequence: CDR1 MNHEY, CDR2 SVGEGT. This CDR3 contains 15 residues. Trimming cost V 8 bases and J 0 bases; bases outside gene matches: 10. In DNA form, the CDR3 reads TGTGCCAGCTCCCCCCCGGGACAGAACTCCTACGAGCAGTACTTC. It specifies CASSPPGQNSYEQYF.

Points on this clonotype: A read error may account for a junction end that differs from germline. The chain links TRBV10-3 to TRBJ2-5, with 12 bases matching TRBD2. The V gene's germline CDR1 is ENHRY and CDR2 SYGVKD. This CDR3 is built from 14 residues. In DNA, the CDR3 is TGTGACATCAGTAGACTAGCGGGAGATGAGACCCAGTATTTC. Protein sequence: CDISRLAGDETQYF.

Worth noting for this clonotype: The germline gene is not matched at one end of the junction; a read error may be the cause. The J gene is TRBJ2-7, the V gene TRBV4-1, with D possibly being TRBD1 (5 bases). CDR1 and CDR2 from the germline V gene are MGHRA and YSYEKL. The length of the CDR3 is 13 residues. This CDR3 reads CANSLDSVYEQYF. The CDR3 coding sequence is TGCGCCAACAGCCTAGACAGCGTCTACGAGCAGTACTTC.

CDR3 region: CASTSRRTSGHGRQYF. CDR3 nucleotide sequence: TGTGCCAGCACCTCCCGTCGGACTAGCGGGCACGGTAGGCAGTACTTC. V and J are TRBV6-2 or TRBV6-3 and TRBJ2-7; 11 nucleotides align to TRBD2. The germline V gene encodes CDR1 MNHEY and CDR2 SVGEGT. There are 16 residues in the CDR3. V gave up 7 bases and J gave up 9 bases; unmatched junction bases: 17.

In its sample, this clonotype was seen a few times. The chain carries TRBV29-1 and TRBJ1-1, with D uncertain. The germline V gene encodes CDR1 SQVTM and CDR2 ANQGSEA. V shed 0 bases and J shed 4 bases, with 6 bases lying between them. CDR3 length equals 12 residues. CDR3 sequence (DNA): TGCAGCGTTGAAGAAACATCCACTGAAGCTTTCTTT. The encoded protein is CSVEETSTEAFF. The variable domain in full, completed from reference TRBV29-1 and TRBJ1-1, reads SAVISQKPSRDICQRGTSLTIQCQVDSQVTMMFWYRQQPGQSLTLIATANQGSEATYESGFVIDKFPISRPNLTFSTLTVSNMSPEDSSIYLCSVEETSTEAFFGQGTRLTVV.

As to this clonotype: Sequence at one end of the junction differs from germline and may be a read error. The CDR3 loop is CVSSQGTSTDTQYF. The CDR3 bases are TGTGTCAGCAGCCAAGGAACTAGCACAGATACGCAGTATTTT. This chain connects TRBV4-2 to TRBJ2-3; D is unresolved. Germline V lookup: CDR1 LGHNA, CDR2 YNFKEQ. The CDR3 spans 14 residues.

As to this clonotype: A much more abundant neighbour one base away suggests this may be a read error. The chain uses TRBV6-6 and TRBJ1-1, with a tentative D call TRBD1 (5 bases). Trimming left V 4 bases short and J 7 bases short, with 19 bases between. This CDR3 is 15 amino acids long. Per germline, CDR1 MNHNY and CDR2 SVGAGI (reference sequence). DNA of the CDR3: TGTGCCAGCAGTTCCTCTTCCCAGGGAAAGAGTGAAGCTTTCTTT. The encoded protein is CASSSSSQGKSEAFF.

A word on this clonotype: The junction departs from the called germline gene at one end, perhaps through a read error. The chain has TRBV12-3 or TRBV12-4 and TRBJ2-7; 11 nucleotides agree with TRBD2. The CDR3 covers 15 residues. CDR3 protein: CTSRSGTSGSYEQYF. The CDR3 region has the DNA TGTACCAGCAGATCCGGGACTAGCGGCTCCTACGAGCAGTATTTC.

Ten or more counts support this clonotype. This chain connects TRBV6-1 to TRBJ2-1; D ambiguous. Germline CDR1 MNHNS, CDR2 SASEGT. V lost 2 bases to trimming and J lost 7 bases, with 6 bases between them. This CDR3 comprises 12 residues. The CDR3 nucleotides are TGTGCCAGCAGTGAACTTGCTAATGAGCAGTTCTTC. This gives the protein CASSELANEQFF.

This clonotype was counted many times. This chain joins TRBV12-3 or TRBV12-4 and TRBJ2-1, with 8 nucleotides matching TRBD2. CDR3 length: 14 amino acids. Trimming cost V 6 bases and J 8 bases; bases outside gene matches: 9. CDR3 region: CASSLGLEGDEQFF. Here the CDR3 DNA reads TGTGCCAGCAGCCTGGGACTAGAGGGCGATGAGCAGTTCTTC.

The chain joins TRBV12-3 or TRBV12-4 to TRBJ1-3, with D perhaps matching TRBD1 (5 bases). V lost 2 bases and J 2 bases, leaving 10 bases between the germline ends. The CDR3 consists of 15 residues. DNA of the CDR3: TGTGCCAGCAGTTTAAGGCGGGACCCTGGAAACACCATATATTTT. This gives the protein CASSLRRDPGNTIYF.

In regard to this clonotype: It is likely a read error, because the conserved phenylalanine at the end of the CDR3 is missing. The chain joins TRBV11-1 to TRBJ2-3; D possibly uses TRBD1 or TRBD2 (5 bases each). Germline V CDR1 and CDR2: SGHAT, FQDESV (reference sequence). This CDR3 has 19 amino acids. V was cut by 4 bases and J by 1 base, with 24 bases left in between. CDR3 sequence: CASSSGGSSVGACTDTQYS. Written as DNA, the CDR3 is TGTGCCAGCAGCTCTGGGGGAAGCTCTGTTGGAGCCTGCACAGATACGCAGTATTCT.

This rearrangement joins TRBV6-1 to TRBJ2-4; 7 bases line up with TRBD1. Per the germline V gene, CDR1 is MNHNS and CDR2 is SASEGT. The V and J ends lost 7 bases and 6 bases, in that order; junction bases with no gene match: 12. The CDR3 loop spans 15 amino acids. DNA for the CDR3: TGTGCCAGCATTTACAGGGGTGATGTGGGAAACATTCAGTACTTC. It specifies CASIYRGDVGNIQYF.

This clonotype appeared many times. This rearrangement joins TRBV6-5 to TRBJ2-5, with D possibly being TRBD1 or TRBD2 (6 bases each). The CDR3 is made up of 15 amino acids. Trimming cost V 2 bases and J 5 bases, with 15 bases left between them. Germline CDR1 MNHEY, CDR2 SVGAGI. The CDR3 DNA reads TGTGCCAGCAGTTACGGGGCAGGGGAGGTCGAGACCCAGTACTTC. Translation: CASSYGAGEVETQYF.

The chain is built from TRBV9 and TRBJ2-2; no definite D call. V was pared by 1 base and J by 7 bases, with 8 bases between. CDR1 and CDR2 (germline): SGDLS, YYNGEE. The CDR3 totals 13 residues. The DNA for the CDR3 is TGTGCCAGCAGCGTAAATAGGGACGGGGAGCTGTTTTTT. Amino acids: CASSVNRDGELFF. Filled out from reference TRBV9 and TRBJ2-2, the complete variable domain reads DSGVTQTPKHLITATGQRVTLRCSPRSGDLSVYWYQQSLDQGLQFLIQYYNGEERAKGNILERFSAQQFPDLHSELNLSSLELGDSALYFCASSVNRDGELFFGEGSRLTVL.

CDR3 coding DNA: TGTGCCAGCAGCCCCGGTGGCGGTGAAAACATTCAGTACTTC. Its protein product is CASSPGGGENIQYF. The rearrangement links TRBV7-9 to TRBJ2-4; D uncertain. The CDR3 has 14 amino acids. Germline V gene lookup returns CDR1 SEHNR and CDR2 FQNEAQ (reference sequence). Trimming took 5 bases from V and 5 from J, leaving 13 bases between them.

This clonotype occurred many times. The V call is TRBV12-3 or TRBV12-4, the J call TRBJ2-1, with 9 bases identical to TRBD1. The CDR3 runs to 16 residues. V gave up 6 bases and J gave up 8 bases; unmatched junction bases: 14. CDR3: CASSFELGTGRDEQFF. Here the CDR3 DNA reads TGTGCCAGCAGCTTCGAGTTAGGGACAGGGCGCGATGAGCAGTTCTTC.

This clonotype occurred many times. The chain combines TRBV6-5 with TRBJ1-6, with D hard to call. V shed 2 bases and J shed 10 bases, with 6 bases lying between them. Germline V gene lookup returns CDR1 MNHEY and CDR2 SVGAGI. The CDR3 runs to 12 residues. Here the CDR3 reads CASSYGWSPLHF. CDR3 coding DNA: TGTGCCAGCAGTTACGGTTGGTCACCCCTCCACTTT.

This clonotype was counted at least ten times. The chain combines TRBV5-4 with TRBJ2-5; the D is unclear. The CDR3 spans 15 residues. Germline loops: CDR1 SGHNT, CDR2 YYREEE (reference sequence). V lost 0 bases to trimming and J lost 6 bases, with 15 bases between them. The CDR3 nucleotides read TGTGCCAGCAGCTTGGGGTCGGGCAGTCGACAGACCCAGTACTTC. Translation gives CASSLGSGSRQTQYF. Together with reference TRBV5-4 and TRBJ2-5, the CDR3 gives the full variable domain: ETGVTQSPTHLIKTRGQQVTLRCSSQSGHNTVSWYQQALGQGPQFIFQYYREEENGRGNFPPRFSGLQFPNYSSELNVNALELDDSALYLCASSLGSGSRQTQYFGPGTRLLVL.

The V call is TRBV11-2, the J call TRBJ2-1; a weak D match, TRBD2 (5 bases). Trimming removed 1 base at V and 10 bases at J, with 17 bases between. Germline-derived CDR1 and CDR2 are SGHAT and FQNNGV. The CDR3 sequence is 15 residues long. In DNA form, the CDR3 reads TGTGCCAGCAGCTTAGCTGGAAGCGGAATCTACGAGCAGTTCTTC. Translating it yields CASSLAGSGIYEQFF.

There are a few counts of this clonotype. This rearrangement joins TRBV12-3 or TRBV12-4 to TRBJ2-3; 7 bases match TRBD1. V shed 1 base and J 4 bases; nucleotides not matched to a gene: 14. The CDR3 runs to 18 residues. CDR3 DNA: TGTGCCAGCAGTTTAGGACCTTTGACAGGGTGGTTATCAGATACGCAGTATTTT. This sequence encodes CASSLGPLTGWLSDTQYF.

V and J are TRBV7-9 and TRBJ2-7, with 7 bases identical to TRBD1. After removal of 7 bases from V and 2 bases from J, the junction contained 11 bases not matched to a gene. The CDR3 loop spans 15 amino acids. Germline CDR1 reads SEHNR; CDR2 reads FQNEAQ (reference sequence). CDR3 in amino acids: CASTLIGGNPYEQYF. CDR3 DNA sequence: TGTGCCAGCACCCTAATAGGGGGCAACCCCTACGAGCAGTACTTC.

This clonotype occurred many times. The chain carries TRBV29-1 and TRBJ2-7; D may match TRBD1 or TRBD2 (6 bases each). The CDR3 extends over 12 amino acids. In germline, CDR1 is SQVTM, CDR2 ANQGSEA. V dropped 4 bases and J dropped 3 bases, with 10 bases sitting between them. The CDR3 sequence is CSVAGGGYEQYF. The CDR3 nucleotides are TGCAGCGTTGCAGGAGGGGGCTACGAGCAGTACTTC.

The rearrangement joins TRBV29-1 to TRBJ1-2, with TRBD1 identical over 7 bases. Germline V CDR1 and CDR2: SQVTM, ANQGSEA. The CDR3 is 16 residues long. The V and J ends lost 2 bases and 0 bases, in that order; junction bases with no gene match: 9. CDR3 DNA sequence: TGCAGCGTTGAAATGCGAATCAGGGGGACTAACTATGGCTACACCTTC. This translates into CSVEMRIRGTNYGYTF.

About this clonotype itself: A much larger clonotype is one base distant, so this may be a read error. CDR3 bases: TGTGCCAGCAGCCTTAGGGGGAGTCATGACTACACCTTC. Its translation: CASSLRGSHDYTF. This chain joins TRBV12-3 or TRBV12-4 and TRBJ1-2; a weak D match, TRBD1 (6 bases). V lost 6 bases to trimming and J lost 10 bases, with 18 bases between them. The CDR3 is 13 residues long.

The J gene is TRBJ2-1, the V gene TRBV28, with 7 nucleotides matching TRBD2. The V gene's germline CDR1 is MDHEN and CDR2 SYDVKM. Unmatched junction bases numbered 8, after V lost 2 bases and J lost 7 bases. This CDR3 is 15 amino acids long. The CDR3 nucleotides are TGTGCCAGCAGTTTACGTGGGAGGGCCGGGAATGAGCAGTTCTTC. Translation gives CASSLRGRAGNEQFF.

CDR3 sequence reads: CASSPGQRTEAFF. The CDR3 region has the DNA TGTGCCAGCAGCCCCGGACAGAGGACTGAAGCTTTCTTT. The chain has TRBV11-2 and TRBJ1-1, with a possible D match to TRBD1 (6 bases). Germline values: CDR1 SGHAT, CDR2 FQNNGV. The V gene lost 5 bases and the J gene lost 5 bases, with 12 bases spanning the gap. This CDR3 is 13 amino acids long.